This T cell receptor (beta chain) was identified during a study of response to subunit inactivated influenza vaccine. Deletions cut 2 bases from V and 5 bases from J, with 7 bases between. Germline CDR1 reads LGHDT; CDR2 reads YNNKEL (reference sequence). This CDR3 is built from 12 residues. TCRdb reprocessed the RT-PCR reads with MiXCR, giving one entry per CDR3 protein. The repertoire holds approximately 500,000 distinct CDR3 sequences, with approximately 14% as singletons. Study-level findings and limits: It was suggested by the authors that few new T cells are recruited by each seasonal influenza vaccination.

This clonotype was detected only a few times. Its antigen is still unknown. The chain carries TRBV3-1 and TRBJ2-7; either TRBD1 or TRBD2 may supply D (5 bases each). The sequence derives from a man aged 45-65 years who received an inactivated influenza vaccine. This material consisted of PBMCs from blood, taken roughly 13 days after vaccination. The CDR3 loop reads CASSQRGDEQYF. CDR3 bases: TGTGCCAGCAGCCAACGAGGGGACGAGCAGTACTTC.